The 21 T cell receptor beta chains presented below share a single source sample, sequenced in a study of cytotoxic CD8 clonotypes in ibrutinib-treated CLL. Sequencing was performed with immunoSEQ multiplex PCR; in TCRdb, only in-frame clones are kept and a portion is missing. The sample consists of some 140,000 clones, roughly three quarters of them appearing once. Material: PBMCs, obtained after 12 months of ibrutinib treatment. The receptors stem from a human donor with chronic lymphocytic leukemia.

This clone has just one count. The J gene is TRBJ2-2, the V gene TRBV10-1; TRBD2 matches at 7 bases. From germline, CDR1 is WNHNN and CDR2 SYGVQD (reference sequence). This CDR3 contains 14 residues. The J segment lost 4 bases and the V segment lost 6 bases, leaving 5 bases of the junction unmatched. DNA for the CDR3: TGCGCCAGCAGAAGCGGGACTGGCACCGGGGAGCTGTTTTTT. Translating it yields CASRSGTGTGELFF.

This clone was detected only a few times. V usage is TRBV27 and J usage is TRBJ1-1; D perhaps matches TRBD1 (6 bases). V lost 6 bases, J lost 7 bases, and 18 bases lay in between. The germline V gene has CDR1 MNHEY and CDR2 SMNVEV (reference sequence). The CDR3 runs to 14 residues. CDR3 coding DNA: TGTGCCAGCAGCCTTCGCAGGGGAGTGGATGAAGCTTTCTTT. It translates to CASSLRRGVDEAFF.

V usage is TRBV5-6 and J usage is TRBJ2-7, with D hard to call. Germline V CDR1 and CDR2: SGHDT, YYEEEE. Trimming shortened V by 5 bases and J by 2 bases, and 11 bases separated the two germline ends. The CDR3 is made up of 13 amino acids. The CDR3 reads CASSTTTTYEQYF. The DNA for the CDR3 is TGTGCCAGCAGTACTACAACCACCTACGAGCAGTACTTC.

This sequence joins TRBV4-1 and TRBJ2-3; TRBD2 matches at 16 bases. The germline CDR1 and CDR2 sequences are MGHRA and YSYEKL. J was trimmed by 6 bases and V by 4 bases; bases with no gene match: 4. This CDR3 has 16 amino acids. CDR3 protein: CASSLGLAGGGDTQYF. The CDR3 DNA reads TGCGCCAGCAGCCTGGGACTAGCGGGAGGGGGGGATACGCAGTATTTT.

The genes are TRBV6-6 and TRBJ2-3; D tentatively reads TRBD1 or TRBD2 (5 bases each). The length of the CDR3 is 15 residues. Germline CDR1 is MNHNY and CDR2 is SVGAGI (reference sequence). Trimming removed 2 bases from V and 5 bases from J, with 14 bases in between. The CDR3 reads CASSYVRGSGDTQYF. DNA of the CDR3: TGTGCCAGCAGTTACGTGAGGGGATCTGGAGATACGCAGTATTTT.

This chain joins TRBV11-2 and TRBJ2-1; 7 nucleotides match TRBD2. Germline CDR1 reads SGHAT; CDR2 reads FQNNGV. This CDR3 has 16 residues. The V gene end was trimmed by 6 bases and the J gene end by 2 bases; junction bases not matched to a gene: 10. This CDR3 reads CASSWDAGAAYNEQFF. CDR3 nucleotides: TGTGCCAGCAGTTGGGACGCGGGAGCGGCCTACAATGAGCAGTTCTTC.

The chain links TRBV6-5 to TRBJ2-5; 9 nucleotides agree with TRBD2. V dropped 6 bases and J dropped 3; count of bases not matched to a gene: 2. Germline CDR1 is MNHEY and CDR2 is SVGAGI. The CDR3 sequence is 13 residues long. DNA of the CDR3: TGTGCCAGCAGGGGGACTAGCAAAGAGACCCAGTACTTC. Amino acids: CASRGTSKETQYF.

The rearrangement joins TRBV18 to TRBJ1-3, with 8 bases that match TRBD1. V lost 5 bases and J lost 1; bases outside the gene matches: 4. This CDR3 comprises 15 residues. CDR1 and CDR2 from the germline V gene are KGHSH and LQKENI. The CDR3 spells CASSAQGVSGNTIYF. DNA of the CDR3: TGTGCCAGCTCAGCACAGGGGGTTTCTGGAAACACCATATATTTT.

The V and J genes are TRBV5-6 and TRBJ2-3; 7 bases are a match to TRBD2. In germline, CDR1 is SGHDT, CDR2 YYEEEE. After removal of 4 bases from V and 0 bases from J, the junction contained 5 bases not matched to a gene. CDR3 length: 15 residues. The CDR3 DNA reads TGTGCCAGCAGCCAGACTAGCAGGAGCACAGATACGCAGTATTTT. This codes for CASSQTSRSTDTQYF.

The J gene is TRBJ1-4, the V gene TRBV27; D is unresolved. CDR3 length: 15 residues. V lost 2 bases to trimming and J lost 0 bases, with 7 bases between them. CDR1 is MNHEY and CDR2 is SMNVEV in the germline V gene (reference sequence). Written as DNA, the CDR3 is TGTGCCAGCAGTTTAGACCGGGCAACTAATGAAAAACTGTTTTTT. Amino acid sequence: CASSLDRATNEKLFF.

This clone has more than one count but fewer than ten. The rearrangement uses TRBV19 and TRBJ2-7; D possibly uses TRBD1 or TRBD2 (5 bases each). Germline CDR1 LNHDA, CDR2 SQIVND (reference sequence). Trimming left V 7 bases short and J 6 bases short, with 22 bases between. This CDR3 region has 15 residues. The CDR3 sequence is CASKARGTPIGEQYF. CDR3 DNA sequence: TGTGCCAGTAAGGCGAGGGGCACCCCAATTGGCGAGCAGTACTTC.

The chain uses TRBV6-4 and TRBJ2-7, with 10 positions matching TRBD1. Per germline, CDR1 MRHNA and CDR2 SNTAGT. V shed 4 bases and J 4 bases; nucleotides not matched to a gene: 7. This CDR3 comprises 15 residues. The CDR3 reads CASSVGTGALYEQYF. In DNA, the CDR3 is TGTGCCAGCAGTGTGGGGACAGGGGCCCTTTACGAGCAGTACTTC.

The gene calls are TRBV5-1 and TRBJ2-7; 11 nucleotides line up with TRBD2. V lost 2 bases and J lost 7; bases outside the gene matches: 5. The CDR3 runs to 14 residues. Germline V gives CDR1 SGHRS, CDR2 YFSETQ. The CDR3 nucleotides are TGCGCCAGCAGCTTAACTAGCGGGAGAGAAGAGCAGTACTTC. It encodes CASSLTSGREEQYF.

The chain employs TRBV28 and TRBJ2-3, with 7 nucleotides matching TRBD2. The CDR3 sequence is 17 residues long. Germline lookup yields CDR1 MDHEN and CDR2 SYDVKM. The V and J ends lost 1 base and 2 bases, in that order; junction bases with no gene match: 9. The CDR3 is CASSLSLAEANTDTQYF. CDR3 DNA: TGTGCCAGCAGTTTATCCCTAGCGGAAGCCAACACAGATACGCAGTATTTT.

This clone has just a few counts. The chain recombines TRBV4-3 with TRBJ1-1; TRBD1 might be the D (6 bases). Germline V lookup: CDR1 LGHNA, CDR2 YSLEER. V lost 4 bases and J 1 base, leaving 13 bases between the germline ends. This CDR3 has 15 amino acids. CDR3 nucleotides: TGCGCCAGCAGCCGGATGACAGGCCAGAACACTGAAGCTTTCTTT. Translated, it gives CASSRMTGQNTEAFF.

This clone was detected a few times. The chain recombines TRBV7-9 with TRBJ2-5, with TRBD1 matching over 9 bases. With 5 bases clipped from V and 2 bases from J, the junction kept 6 bases outside the gene matches. CDR3 length equals 15 residues. Looked up from germline, CDR1 is SEHNR and CDR2 is FQNEAQ (reference sequence). The CDR3 region is CASSHRQGDQETQYF. CDR3 coding DNA: TGTGCCAGCAGCCATAGACAGGGGGATCAAGAGACCCAGTACTTC.

The chain recombines TRBV18 with TRBJ1-5; 8 bases map to TRBD1. The length of the CDR3 is 16 residues. The germline V gene has CDR1 KGHSH and CDR2 LQKENI. V lost 4 bases and J lost 3; bases outside the gene matches: 8. Written as DNA, the CDR3 is TGTGCCAGCTCACTGGACAGGGCAAACCCCAATCAGCCCCAGCATTTT. This codes for CASSLDRANPNQPQHF.

The chain has TRBV19 and TRBJ1-1; no firm D call. Trimming took 3 bases from V and 4 from J, leaving 12 bases between them. The CDR3 is 14 amino acids. The germline CDR1 and CDR2 sequences are LNHDA and SQIVND (reference sequence). The CDR3 here is CASSIRELGTEAFF. CDR3 DNA sequence: TGTGCCAGTAGTATTCGTGAACTTGGCACTGAAGCTTTCTTT.

V gene TRBV6-6 combines with J gene TRBJ1-2; possible D gene TRBD1, 6 bases. V was trimmed by 6 bases and J by 6 bases, leaving 17 bases between them. From germline, CDR1 is MNHNY and CDR2 SVGAGI (reference sequence). The CDR3 is made up of 14 amino acids. CDR3 DNA: TGTGCCAGCAGCGAGAGACAGGACTACCATGGCTACACCTTC. This codes for CASSERQDYHGYTF.

The chain uses TRBV27 and TRBJ1-2, with 7 bases identical to TRBD1. Germline-derived CDR1 and CDR2 are MNHEY and SMNVEV (reference sequence). CDR3 length equals 14 residues. The J segment lost 7 bases and the V segment lost 5 bases, leaving 10 bases of the junction unmatched. CDR3 loop: CASSPRQGIVGYTF. The CDR3 DNA reads TGTGCCAGCAGTCCCAGACAGGGTATTGTTGGCTACACCTTC.

This chain uses TRBV5-4 with TRBJ2-1; 10 bases agree with TRBD1. Trimming cost V 7 bases and J 4 bases; bases outside gene matches: 2. CDR1 and CDR2 from the germline V gene are SGHNT and YYREEE (reference sequence). The CDR3 length is 13 residues. DNA of the CDR3: TGTGCCAGCCGGGACAGGGGATACAATGAGCAGTTCTTC. Encoded protein: CASRDRGYNEQFF.